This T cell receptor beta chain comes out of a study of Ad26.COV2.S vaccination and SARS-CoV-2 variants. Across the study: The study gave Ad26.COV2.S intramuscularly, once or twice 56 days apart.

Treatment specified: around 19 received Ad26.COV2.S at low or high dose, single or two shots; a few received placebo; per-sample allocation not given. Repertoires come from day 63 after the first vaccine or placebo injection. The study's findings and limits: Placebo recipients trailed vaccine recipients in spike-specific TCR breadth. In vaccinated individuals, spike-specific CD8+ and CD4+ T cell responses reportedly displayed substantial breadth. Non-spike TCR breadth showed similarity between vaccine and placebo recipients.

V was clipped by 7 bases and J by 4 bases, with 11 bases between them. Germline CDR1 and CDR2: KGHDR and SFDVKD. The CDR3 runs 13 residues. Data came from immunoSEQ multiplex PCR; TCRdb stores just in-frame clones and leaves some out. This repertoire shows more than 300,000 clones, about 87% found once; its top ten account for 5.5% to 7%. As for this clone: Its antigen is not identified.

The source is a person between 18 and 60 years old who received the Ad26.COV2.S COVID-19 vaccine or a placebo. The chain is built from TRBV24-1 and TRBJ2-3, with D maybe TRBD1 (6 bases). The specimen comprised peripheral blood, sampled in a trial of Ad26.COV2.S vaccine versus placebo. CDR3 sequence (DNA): TGTGCCACCAGCAGACAGGCCGCAGATACGCAGTATTTT. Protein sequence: CATSRQAADTQYF.